The sample holds many counts of the clone carrying this T cell receptor (beta chain). Its target is not known. The presence of a unique molecular identifier marked each TCR cDNA molecule. In TCRdb, the 5' RACE reads were re-called with MiXCR into one record per CDR3 protein. The profile shows 35,000 to 45,000 distinct CDR3 sequences, around 7.6% of them singletons. The data stem from a study of spatial heterogeneity in lung cancer. Looking at the study overall: Sequencing was performed on follow-up PBMC samples when available, collected at a median of roughly two years after resection.

General study findings and limits: Ubiquitous expanded tumor TCRs were seen in blood more at resection than at follow-up.

This CDR3 comprises 12 residues. CDR1 and CDR2 (germline): SNHLY, FYNNEI. V was clipped by 7 bases and J by 6 bases, with 10 bases between them. Noted time point: blood at routine non-recurrence follow-up after resection. Frozen PBMC, nontumor lung or tumor provided whole RNA, which was sequenced unsorted. The gene calls are TRBV2 and TRBJ1-5; no clear D. The TCR originated in a male donor with early-stage non-small cell lung cancer. The sample in question was PBMCs, obtained at follow-up. CDR3 loop: CASTRGGQPQHF. In DNA form, the CDR3 reads TGTGCCAGCACCCGGGGTGGTCAGCCCCAGCATTTT. Looking up the rest from reference TRBV2 and TRBJ1-5 gives the full variable domain: EPEVTQTPSHQVTQMGQEVILRCVPISNHLYFYWYRQILGQKVEFLVSFYNNEISEKSEIFDDQFSVERPDGSNFTLKIRSTKLEDSAMYFCASTRGGQPQHFGDGTRLSIL.